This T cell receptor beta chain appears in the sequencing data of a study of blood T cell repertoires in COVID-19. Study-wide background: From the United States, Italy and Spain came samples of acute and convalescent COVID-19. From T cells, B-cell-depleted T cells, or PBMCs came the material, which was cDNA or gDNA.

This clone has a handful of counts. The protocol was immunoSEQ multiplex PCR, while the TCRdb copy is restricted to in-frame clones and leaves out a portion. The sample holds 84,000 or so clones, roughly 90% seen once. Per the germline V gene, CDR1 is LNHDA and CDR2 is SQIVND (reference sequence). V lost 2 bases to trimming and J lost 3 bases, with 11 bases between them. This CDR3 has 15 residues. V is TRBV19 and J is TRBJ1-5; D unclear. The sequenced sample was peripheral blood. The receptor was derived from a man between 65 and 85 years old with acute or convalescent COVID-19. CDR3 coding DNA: TGTGCCAGTAGTATAAGAGGAGCCAACAATCAGCCCCAGCATTTT. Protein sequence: CASSIRGANNQPQHF.